This TCR beta chain was profiled in a study of T cell repertoires in cytomegalovirus infection. Study context: CMV infection together with matching HLA type was indicated by public TCR beta signatures.

TCRdb called the reads again in MiXCR, with one record for every CDR3 protein. The table includes roughly 800,000 distinct CDR3 sequences, about 29% detected once. As regards this clonotype: Its target is unknown.

The receptor was isolated from a human donor in good health (CMV status not recorded). Some clones in this sample may be carry-over from other donors' samples. Sample: cultured CD8+ T cells from PBMCs, taken from culture after CMV antigen stimulation.

The DNA of the CDR3 is TGTGCCAGCAGCTTCCAGACAGGGGTGCTTACCACTGAAGCTTTCTTT. This sequence encodes CASSFQTGVLTTEAFF. The chain carries TRBV7-6 and TRBJ1-1; 8 nucleotides agree with TRBD1. Unmatched junction bases numbered 10, after V lost 3 bases and J lost 4 bases. The germline CDR1 and CDR2 sequences are SGHVS and FNYEAQ. The length of the CDR3 is 16 residues.